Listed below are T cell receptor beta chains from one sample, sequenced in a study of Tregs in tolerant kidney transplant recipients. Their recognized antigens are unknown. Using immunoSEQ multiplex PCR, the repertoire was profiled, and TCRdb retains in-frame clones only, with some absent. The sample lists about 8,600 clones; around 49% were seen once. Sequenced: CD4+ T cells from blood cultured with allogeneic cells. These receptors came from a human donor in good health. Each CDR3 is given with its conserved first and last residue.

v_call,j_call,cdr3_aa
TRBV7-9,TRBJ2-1,CASSFMRGTSNNEQFF
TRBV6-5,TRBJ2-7,CASSRTGIEQYF
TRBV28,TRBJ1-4,CASSRQPEKLFF
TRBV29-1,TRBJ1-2,CSVGDRTPSGYTF
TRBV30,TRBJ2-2,CAWSVSRRATGELFF
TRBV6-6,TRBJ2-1,CASSSRGNEQFF
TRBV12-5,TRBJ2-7,CASGLGGHSLEQYF
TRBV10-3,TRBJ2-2,CAISKTTGELFF
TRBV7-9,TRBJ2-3,CASSLGRGSDTQYF
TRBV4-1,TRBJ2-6,CASSQDRAGTLSGANVLTF
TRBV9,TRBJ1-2,CASSGPSKGYTF
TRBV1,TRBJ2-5,CTSSQGLAKKETQYF
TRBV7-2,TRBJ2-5,CASTDREETQYF
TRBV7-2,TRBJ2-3,CASSILGGGVDTQYF
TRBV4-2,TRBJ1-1,CASSPSAGFAEAFF
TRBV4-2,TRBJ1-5,CASSQVGVGGAISNQPQHF
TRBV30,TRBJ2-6,CAWSWGSGANVLTF
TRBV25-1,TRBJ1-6,CASSDPARGSNSPLHF
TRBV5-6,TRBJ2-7,CASRPGGLAGSYEQYF
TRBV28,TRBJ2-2,CASSPTGGRTGELFF
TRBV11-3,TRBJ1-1,CASSLTPGESTEAFF
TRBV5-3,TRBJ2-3,CARSYGRDTQYF
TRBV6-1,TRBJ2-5,CASSRGYGTQYF
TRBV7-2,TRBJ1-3,CASSFTNTIYF
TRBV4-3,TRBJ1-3,CASSQDPISRGNTIYF
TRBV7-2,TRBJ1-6,CASSFDRTSPLHF
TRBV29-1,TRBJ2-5,CSGLGGGGGETQYF
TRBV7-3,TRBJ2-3,CASSRTGPTDTQYF
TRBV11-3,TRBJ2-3,CASSLGGQGSTDTQYF
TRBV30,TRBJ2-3,CAWSVSAGGVTDTQYF
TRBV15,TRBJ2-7,CATSRDIGQFSYEQYF
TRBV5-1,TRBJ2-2,CASSRSGRWNTGELFF
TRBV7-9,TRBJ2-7,CASSFSTSPQYF
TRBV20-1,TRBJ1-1,CSALLGVQAFF
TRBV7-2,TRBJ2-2,CASSLASRAGELFF
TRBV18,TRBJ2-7,CASSLPGTPSYEQYF
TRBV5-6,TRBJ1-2,CASRAGWDYGYTF
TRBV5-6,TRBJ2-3,CASSLALDTQYF
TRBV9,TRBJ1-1,CASSVDLNTEAFF
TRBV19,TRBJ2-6,CASVPQTGRGANVLTF
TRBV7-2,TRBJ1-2,CAADGAANYGYTF
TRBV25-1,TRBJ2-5,CASSDPGGGGQTQYF
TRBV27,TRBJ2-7,CASVQGVGAYEQYF
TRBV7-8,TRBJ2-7,CASRGGPYEQYF
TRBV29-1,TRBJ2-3,CSVDPGVDTQYF
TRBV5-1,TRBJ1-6,CASSNSAGYNSPLHF
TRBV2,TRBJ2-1,CASVGLYNEQFF
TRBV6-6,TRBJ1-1,CASRRQGAFAFF
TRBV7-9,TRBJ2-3,CASSSPNRHVGTQYF
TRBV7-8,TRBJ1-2,CASSSTASPYGYTF
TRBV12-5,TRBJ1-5,CASGARGPGNQPQHF
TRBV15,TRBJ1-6,CATSRDPGGASPLHF
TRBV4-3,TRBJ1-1,CASSQEGHGNTEAFF
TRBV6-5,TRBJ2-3,CASSYSITSPDTQYF